The entry that follows covers one TCR beta chain sequence. TCRdb's copy holds only in-frame clones and misses some; the assay was immunoSEQ multiplex PCR. Here the sample spans about 50,000 clones, 92% being singletons. This CDR3 spans 15 amino acids. CDR1 and CDR2 (germline): GTSNPN, SVGIG (reference sequence). The V end lost 4 bases, the J end lost 7 bases, and 22 bases lay between the germline ends. This sample was taken from a study of T cell changes during pregnancy in multiple sclerosis. The source is a female donor with multiple sclerosis, enrolled in a pregnancy study. This chain joins TRBV30 and TRBJ1-2; maybe TRBD1 (5 bases). The sample consisted of CD4+ T cells from peripheral blood mononuclear cells, taken after pregnancy. CDR3 nucleotide sequence: TGTGCCTGGATCCTACCGCGGGCGGGGCTCGGTGGCTACACCTTC. Protein product: CAWILPRAGLGGYTF.